The T cell receptor (beta chain) described here comes from a study of neurological immune-mediated disorders. Time point given: technical triplicate 2. Each CDR3 protein is one row after TCRdb ran MiXCR on the 5' RACE reads. The repertoire holds roughly 30,000 distinct CDR3 sequences, with roughly 13% as singletons. In its sample, this clonotype was seen many times. CDR1 is KGHSH and CDR2 is LQKENI in the germline V gene. V lost 2 bases to trimming and J lost 1 base; unmatched junction nucleotides: 4. The length of the CDR3 is 15 residues. Material: CD4+ T cells from blood. The sequence was obtained from a female donor with HTLV-1-associated myelopathy (HAM/TSP). The chain uses TRBV18 and TRBJ2-5; TRBD2 matches 7 bases. The CDR3 nucleotides read TGTGCCAGCTCACCAACCGCGGGGGTCCAAGAGACCCAGTACTTC. Its protein product is CASSPTAGVQETQYF.